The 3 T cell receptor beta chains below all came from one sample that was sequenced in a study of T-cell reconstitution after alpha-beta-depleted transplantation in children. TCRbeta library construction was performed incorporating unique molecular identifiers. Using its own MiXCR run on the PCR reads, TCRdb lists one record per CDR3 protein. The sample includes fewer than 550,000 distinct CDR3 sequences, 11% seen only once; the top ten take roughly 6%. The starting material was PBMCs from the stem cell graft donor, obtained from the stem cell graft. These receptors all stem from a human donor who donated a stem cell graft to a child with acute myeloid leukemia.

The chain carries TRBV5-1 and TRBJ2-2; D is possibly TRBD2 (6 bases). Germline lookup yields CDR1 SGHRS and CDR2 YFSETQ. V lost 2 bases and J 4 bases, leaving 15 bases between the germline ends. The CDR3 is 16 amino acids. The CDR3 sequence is CASSFSVGRSTGELFF. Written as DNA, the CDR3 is TGCGCCAGCAGCTTTTCCGTAGGGAGGAGCACCGGGGAGCTGTTTTTT.

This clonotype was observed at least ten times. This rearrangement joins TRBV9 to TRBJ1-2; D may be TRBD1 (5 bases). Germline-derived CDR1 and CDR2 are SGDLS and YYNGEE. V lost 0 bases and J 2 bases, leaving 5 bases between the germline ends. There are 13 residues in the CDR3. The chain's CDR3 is CASSVEGNYGYTF. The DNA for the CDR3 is TGTGCCAGCAGCGTAGAGGGGAACTATGGCTACACCTTC.

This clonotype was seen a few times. The DNA for the CDR3 is TGTGCCAGCAGCTTCGCCGGGACAGGGCTCTATGGCTACACCTTC. Translation gives CASSFAGTGLYGYTF. The chain has TRBV5-6 and TRBJ1-2; 9 bases line up with TRBD1. Germline V gives CDR1 SGHDT, CDR2 YYEEEE. V was clipped by 2 bases and J by 4 bases; unmatched bases: 6. The CDR3 length is 15 residues. The full variable domain, completed using reference TRBV5-6 and TRBJ1-2, is DAGVTQSPTHLIKTRGQQVTLRCSPKSGHDTVSWYQQALGQGPQFIFQYYEEEERQRGNFPDRFSGHQFPNYSSELNVNALLLGDSALYLCASSFAGTGLYGYTFGSGTRLTVV.